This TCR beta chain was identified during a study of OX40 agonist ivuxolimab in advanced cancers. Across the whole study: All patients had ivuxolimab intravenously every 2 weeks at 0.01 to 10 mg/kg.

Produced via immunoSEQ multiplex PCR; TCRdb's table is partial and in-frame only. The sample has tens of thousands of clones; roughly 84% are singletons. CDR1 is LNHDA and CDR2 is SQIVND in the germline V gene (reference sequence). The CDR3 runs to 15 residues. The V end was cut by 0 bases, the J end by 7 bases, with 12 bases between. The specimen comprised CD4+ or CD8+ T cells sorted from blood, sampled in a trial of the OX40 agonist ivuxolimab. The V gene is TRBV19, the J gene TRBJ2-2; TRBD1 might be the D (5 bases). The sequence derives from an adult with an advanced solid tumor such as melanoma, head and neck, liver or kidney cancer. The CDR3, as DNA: TGTGCCAGTAGTATAGACCCAGGGTCGCGCGGGGAGCTGTTTTTT. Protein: CASSIDPGSRGELFF.